This T cell receptor beta chain stems from a study of vaccination and CD4 T cells after COVID-19 (dated by TCRdb to 2021 to 2024). Turning to the overall study: In the convalescent cohort there were six males and four females, among whom were two Hispanic individuals, seven Caucasians, two Asians and one multiracial person. Each participant got two doses of either the Pfizer-BioNTech BNT162b2 vaccine (n=8) or the Moderna mRNA-1273 vaccine (n=2). Post-COVID blood samples from convalescent patients were collected a median of approximately 100 days after diagnosis, with a range of roughly 30 to 170 days. Post-vaccine blood samples were taken a median of roughly 75 days after the second vaccine dose, with a range of about 14 to 241 days. Culture stimuli were overlapping spike peptide pools from SARS-CoV-2 and from the common cold coronaviruses HCoV-NL63, HCoV-OC43 and HCoV-229E. In control cultures, a CEFX viral epitope pool was used as positive control, an HIV-1 Nef peptide pool was used as negative control, or no peptide was added. In about 11 COVID-19 convalescent patients and 4 infection-naive healthy vaccine recipients, the spike-specific CD4+ TCR repertoire before mRNA vaccination was compared with the repertoire after mRNA vaccination. In an earlier paper using these donors, memory CD4+ T cell crossreactivity between SARS-CoV-2 and common cold coronavirus spike proteins was assessed at the TCR clonotype level. Beyond this particular receptor, the publication reports: Among the post-vaccine SARS-CoV-2-reactive clones in convalescent patients, a median around 86% showed up only after vaccination, which suggests vaccine-specific priming. Of the vaccine-specific clones in convalescent patients, 304 of 307, or nearly all, reacted only to SARS-CoV-2 spike and did not cross-react with common cold coronaviruses. Only a relatively small number of convalescent patients were included in the study, and early timepoints following natural infection were not analyzed. The median number of SARS-CoV-2-reactive clonotypes rose from fewer than 25 after infection to roughly 38 after vaccination, but the change was not significant.

Comments on this clonotype: The antigen this receptor binds is unknown. No much larger clonotype is one base removed from it; base qualities were not supplied.

Library prep was done by PCR. At the Johns Hopkins FTIC core, DNA from the cultured CD4+ T cells underwent TCR sequencing with the Oncomine TCR Beta short-read assay. The QIAamp micro DNA kit was used to extract genomic DNA from the cultured CD4+ T cells. The Oncomine TCR Beta libraries from cultured CD4+ T cells were pooled using unique dual indexes and then sequenced on an Illumina iSeq 100. Per the original workflow: Non-productive sequences were removed, and CDR3s not starting with C, not ending with F or W, or shorter than 7 amino acids were discarded. The MANAFEST web application identified antigen-specific clonotypes by comparing peptide-stimulated wells against reference wells and other culture wells. Positive clones required FDR below 0.05, an odds ratio above 5, and productive frequency above 0.1% in at least two of three replicate wells. A clonotype was classed as cross-reactive if the clonotype showed significant expansion both in SARS-CoV-2 spike wells and in at least one common cold coronavirus spike condition. Similarity between CDR3 sequences was evaluated in R version 3.6.1 using Levenshtein distances (stringdist) and unrooted phylogenetic trees (ape). Using fastp at Q25 and MiXCR, TCRdb reprocessed the public reads and kept productive beta chains. One record per CDR3 amino acid sequence lists the most common genes and DNA. TCRdb assigned the V and J calls; the authors' analysis was not used. This sample holds 9,000 to 10,000 distinct CDR3 sequences; 30% to 40% were observed only once. The top ten constitute less than 20% of the sample.

The treatment or condition label here, explained by the study, means: roughly 10-day PBMC culture with coronavirus spike peptide pools or control peptides (ViraFEST assay). CD4+ T cells from unexposed donors were collected before the COVID-19 pandemic (2011-2018). The ViraFEST assay was used in the study, in which antigen-specific T cells were expanded with peptide pools and expanded clonotypes were subsequently identified by TCR sequencing. Each well held 2.2 million or so PBMCs cultured in IMDM containing approximately 5% human AB serum and 9 to 10 IU/ml IL-2, with 8.5 to 10 ug/ml peptide pools added. On days 3 and 7, half of the culture medium was replaced with fresh IL-2-containing medium. After less than twelve days of culture, CD4+ T cells were isolated by negative selection with the EasySep CD4+ T cell isolation kit. Unexposed donor CD4+ T cells were tested for reactivity to SARS-CoV-2 S and N and four common cold coronavirus spike pools, as cell number allowed. PBMCs were separated from whole blood using Ficoll-Paque Plus gradient centrifugation and then either used fresh or cryopreserved at -140C. Triplicate wells were generally used for each culture condition. Leukapheresis product for the unexposed donors was bought commercially.

Counted from cysteine to phenylalanine, this CDR3 has 12 amino acids. Just CDR3 DNA is preserved here, 36 bases in frame from base 1. Cut back by 9 bases and 2 bases, the V and J ends lie 11 bases apart. The germline V gene sets CDR1 to ENHRY and CDR2 to SYGVKD. This sequence originates from a human donor in good health. Here the chain combines TRBV10-3 and TRBJ2-7; the D region is possibly TRBD1 or TRBD2, each matching across 5 bases. Sample: CD4+ T cells from blood, cultured in vitro. The DNA sequence follows: TGTGCCATTGCCGGGACCACCTACGAGCAGTACTTC. The translation is CAIAGTTYEQYF.